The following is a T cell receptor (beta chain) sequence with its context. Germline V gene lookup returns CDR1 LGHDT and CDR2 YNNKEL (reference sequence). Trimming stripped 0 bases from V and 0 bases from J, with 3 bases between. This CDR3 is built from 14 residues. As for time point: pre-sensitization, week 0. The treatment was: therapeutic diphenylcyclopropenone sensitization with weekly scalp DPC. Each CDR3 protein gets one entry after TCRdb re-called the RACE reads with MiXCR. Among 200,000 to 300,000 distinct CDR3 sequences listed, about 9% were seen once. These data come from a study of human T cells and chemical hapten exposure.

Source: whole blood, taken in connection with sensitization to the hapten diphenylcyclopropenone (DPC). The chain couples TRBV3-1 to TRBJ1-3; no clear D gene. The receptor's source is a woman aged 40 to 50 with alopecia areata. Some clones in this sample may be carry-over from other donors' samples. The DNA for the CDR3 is TGTGCCAGCAGCCAAGATGGCTCTGGAAACACCATATATTTT. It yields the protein CASSQDGSGNTIYF.